The next 19 T cell receptor beta chains were all read from a single sample in a study of cytomegalovirus exposure and HLA in healthy donors. It was with 60 Vbeta and 13 Jbeta primers that the PCR ran. TCRdb's copy holds only in-frame clones and misses some; the assay was immunoSEQ multiplex PCR. The profile shows 65,000 to 70,000 clones, around 80% of them singletons. Source material: PBMCs. These receptors were taken from a man in his fifties or sixties in good health and CMV-seronegative.

This chain connects TRBV5-1 to TRBJ2-7, with D perhaps matching TRBD2 (6 bases). V gave up 4 bases and J gave up 7 bases, with 18 bases separating them. Germline CDR1 SGHRS, CDR2 YFSETQ. This CDR3 has 14 residues. DNA for the CDR3: TGCGCCAGCAGCGTCCGGGACTCCTCGGGGGAGCAGTACTTC. It codes for CASSVRDSSGEQYF. Full variable domain (remainder filled in from reference TRBV5-1 and TRBJ2-7): KAGVTQTPRYLIKTRGQQVTLSCSPISGHRSVSWYQQTPGQGLQFLFEYFSETQRNKGNFPGRFSGRQFSNSRSEMNVSTLELGDSALYLCASSVRDSSGEQYFGPGTRLTVT.

The V gene is TRBV18, the J gene TRBJ2-3, with 12 bases matching TRBD2. Germline V lookup: CDR1 KGHSH, CDR2 LQKENI. Losses at the gene ends were 5 bases for V and 3 bases for J; bases not matched to a gene: 3. This CDR3 has 15 residues. The CDR3 DNA sequence: TGTGCCAGCTCAGAGACTAGCGGGGGTACAGATACGCAGTATTTT. It is translated as CASSETSGGTDTQYF.

This clone has only a few counts. V and J are TRBV19 and TRBJ2-2, with 9 nucleotides matching TRBD1. Germline trimming cut 5 bases from V and 0 bases from J; bases unmatched to any gene: 7. CDR3 length: 17 residues. Per the germline V gene, CDR1 is LNHDA and CDR2 is SQIVND (reference sequence). CDR3 sequence (DNA): TGTGCCAGTAGTGTCCAAGACAGGGGGGCGAACACCGGGGAGCTGTTTTTT. It translates to CASSVQDRGANTGELFF. The variable domain in full, completed from reference TRBV19 and TRBJ2-2, reads DGGITQSPKYLFRKEGQNVTLSCEQNLNHDAMYWYRQDPGQGLRLIYYSQIVNDFQKGDIAEGYSVSREKKESFPLTVTSAQKNPTAFYLCASSVQDRGANTGELFFGEGSRLTVL.

There are a few counts of this clone. The chain joins TRBV5-5 to TRBJ1-2, with D unresolved. V gave up 0 bases and J gave up 7 bases, with 22 bases separating them. The germline CDR1 and CDR2 sequences are SGHKS and YYEKEE (reference sequence). This CDR3 region has 17 residues. The DNA for the CDR3 is TGTGCCAGCAGCTTGGGTTCAGTGCAGACGGGTCAGAGTGGCTACACCTTC. Translated: CASSLGSVQTGQSGYTF.

J is TRBJ2-7 and V is TRBV6-5; D not resolved. This CDR3 has 15 residues. CDR1 and CDR2 (germline): MNHEY, SVGAGI. Trimming cost V 0 bases and J 6 bases, with 15 bases left between them. CDR3 sequence reads: CASSYSNLNSGEQYF. CDR3 sequence (DNA): TGTGCCAGCAGTTACTCGAATCTTAATTCGGGCGAGCAGTACTTC.

The chain combines TRBV29-1 with TRBJ2-7; possible D gene TRBD1, 6 bases. The V end lost 1 base, the J end lost 4 bases, and 14 bases lay between the germline ends. The CDR3 runs 14 residues. Germline V gene data show CDR1 as SQVTM and CDR2 as ANQGSEA. CDR3 sequence reads: CSVEGSGAIYEQYF. CDR3 DNA: TGCAGCGTTGAAGGGTCAGGGGCAATATACGAGCAGTACTTC.

The rearrangement joins TRBV30 to TRBJ1-4; 8 nucleotides line up with TRBD1. V trimming: 4 bases; J trimming: 8 bases; junction bases outside the gene matches: 6. CDR1 GTSNPN and CDR2 SVGIG come from the germline V gene (reference sequence). This CDR3 has 13 amino acids. The CDR3 is CAWNTGGGEKLFF. CDR3 nucleotides: TGTGCCTGGAATACAGGGGGAGGAGAAAAACTGTTTTTT.

The rearrangement uses TRBV29-1 and TRBJ1-4, with D maybe TRBD1 (6 bases). Germline V gene lookup returns CDR1 SQVTM and CDR2 ANQGSEA. The CDR3 sequence is 15 residues long. V lost 4 bases and J 8 bases, leaving 20 bases between the germline ends. In nucleotides, the CDR3 is TGCAGCGTTGTTTTAAGGGGGAATGGCCGGGAAAAACTGTTTTTT. It yields the protein CSVVLRGNGREKLFF.

The chain uses TRBV5-1 and TRBJ2-5; D may be TRBD1 (5 bases). Matching the DNA end better, TRBJ2-7 makes the J call doubtful. The germline CDR1 and CDR2 sequences are SGHRS and YFSETQ. The CDR3 runs 15 residues. The CDR3 DNA follows: TGCGCCAGCAGCTTTGGTGACAGAACCTCCTACGAGCAGTACTTC. As protein: CASSFGDRTSYEQYF.

A single count supports this clone. CDR3 sequence: CASSLSSLDRGEEQYF. The CDR3 DNA is TGTGCCAGCAGTTTATCTTCCCTCGACAGGGGTGAAGAGCAGTACTTC. The chain couples TRBV27 to TRBJ2-7; the match to TRBD1 covers 8 bases. The germline CDR1 and CDR2 sequences are MNHEY and SMNVEV (reference sequence). This CDR3 has 16 amino acids. V was pared by 0 bases and J by 7 bases, with 11 bases of the junction left unmatched.

The rearrangement links TRBV28 to TRBJ2-1, with D hard to call. Per germline, CDR1 MDHEN and CDR2 SYDVKM. This CDR3 is built from 12 residues. Trimming removed 3 bases at V and 6 bases at J, with 6 bases between. The CDR3 here is CASSLWSNEQFF. DNA for the CDR3: TGTGCCAGCAGTTTGTGGAGCAATGAGCAGTTCTTC.

The rearrangement uses TRBV27 and TRBJ1-1, with a weak D call TRBD1 (5 bases). The CDR3 contains 14 residues. Germline CDR1 reads MNHEY; CDR2 reads SMNVEV (reference sequence). V was trimmed by 3 bases and J by 1 base, leaving 9 bases between them. DNA for the CDR3: TGTGCCAGCAGTTTCGCAGGGTGGAACACTGAAGCTTTCTTT. Protein sequence: CASSFAGWNTEAFF.

The V gene is TRBV29-1, the J gene TRBJ2-2; 13 bases map to TRBD2. V shed 4 bases and J 5 bases; nucleotides not matched to a gene: 7. The CDR3 has 16 amino acids. The germline V gene has CDR1 SQVTM and CDR2 ANQGSEA. The CDR3 coding sequence is TGCAGCGTTGGCGAGGGACTAGCGGGACCAACCGGGGAGCTGTTTTTT. Translation: CSVGEGLAGPTGELFF.

The chain couples TRBV11-2 to TRBJ1-6; 7 bases map to TRBD1. The germline gives CDR1 SGHAT, CDR2 FQNNGV. This CDR3 region has 14 residues. Trimming took 5 bases from V and 6 from J; bases not matched to a gene: 4. As DNA, the CDR3 is TGTGCCAGCAGCCGGAACAGGGGTAATTCACCCCTCCACTTT. Translation gives CASSRNRGNSPLHF. The entire variable domain, with the rest obtained from reference TRBV11-2 and TRBJ1-6, is as follows: EAGVAQSPRYKIIEKRQSVAFWCNPISGHATLYWYQQILGQGPKLLIQFQNNGVVDDSQLPKDRFSAERLKGVDSTLKIQPAKLEDSAVYLCASSRNRGNSPLHFGNGTRLTVT.

The chain couples TRBV6-1 to TRBJ2-4, with D possibly being TRBD2 (6 bases). The germline V and J ends were trimmed by 7 bases and 4 bases, with 14 bases remaining between them. Germline CDR1 reads MNHNS; CDR2 reads SASEGT. The CDR3 length is 14 residues. The CDR3 here is CASTGGLLKNIQYF. In nucleotides, the CDR3 is TGTGCCAGCACCGGGGGACTCCTAAAAAACATTCAGTACTTC.

The chain carries TRBV5-1 and TRBJ1-1; 8 bases are shared with TRBD1. V was clipped by 4 bases and J by 7 bases; unmatched bases: 15. CDR1 is SGHRS and CDR2 is YFSETQ in the germline V gene. The CDR3 covers 16 residues. The CDR3 region has the DNA TGCGCCAGCAGCAGTGGACAGGGAGTAGGAGTCCTTGAAGCTTTCTTT. Translated: CASSSGQGVGVLEAFF.

V is TRBV19 and J is TRBJ2-7; TRBD1 matches 8 bases. V gave up 6 bases and J gave up 1 base; unmatched junction bases: 5. The CDR3 contains 14 residues. The V gene's germline CDR1 is LNHDA and CDR2 SQIVND (reference sequence). The CDR3 spells CASSLTGASYEQYF. For the CDR3, the DNA is TGTGCCAGTAGCTTGACAGGGGCTTCCTACGAGCAGTACTTC.

CDR3 bases: TGTGCCAGCAGCCCCGGGACTAGTATAAATGAGCAGTTCTTC. Protein: CASSPGTSINEQFF. The rearrangement uses TRBV7-2 and TRBJ2-1; 8 bases fit TRBD2. J lost 7 bases, V lost 5 bases, and 7 bases had no gene match. Germline loops: CDR1 SGHTA, CDR2 FQGNSA. The CDR3 runs to 14 residues.

The V call is TRBV6-6, the J call TRBJ1-1; no definite D call. Germline CDR1 reads MNHNY; CDR2 reads SVGAGI (reference sequence). V was trimmed by 4 bases and J by 1 base, leaving 7 bases between them. CDR3 length: 13 residues. CDR3 nucleotide sequence: TGTGCCAGCAGTTTAACGGGGAACACTGAAGCTTTCTTT. Translating gives CASSLTGNTEAFF.